This TCR beta chain was sequenced in a study of T cells after yellow fever vaccination. Study summary: SMART-Seq v4 Ultra Low Input prepared libraries from low-cell fractions.

The 5'RACE template-switching step produced TCR cDNA and added a universal primer site and UMIs. TCRdb redid the calling of the 5' RACE reads with MiXCR, one entry per CDR3 protein. The sample carries 110,000 to 150,000 distinct CDR3 sequences, 6.6% recorded once. This clonotype showed up many times. The target antigen is unknown. Study-wide results and caveats: Reappearance after the booster was observed for most primary-vaccination clones (roughly 97% CD4, more than 70% CD8). It was a small share of clonotypes that appeared in both CD4 and CD8 compartments.

Germline lookup yields CDR1 SGHTA and CDR2 FQGNSA. This CDR3 has 13 residues. V gave up 7 bases and J gave up 7 bases, with 14 bases separating them. The sample in question was CD4+ T cells sorted from PBMCs, obtained 10 days after the yellow fever booster vaccination. This TCR was recovered from a man aged 25-45 years who received the YFV17D yellow fever vaccine. The chain recombines TRBV7-2 with TRBJ1-5; the D gene is possibly TRBD1 (5 bases). The CDR3 loop is CASTSGVPQPQHF. The CDR3 DNA sequence: TGTGCCAGCACCTCGGGGGTTCCGCAGCCCCAGCATTTT.